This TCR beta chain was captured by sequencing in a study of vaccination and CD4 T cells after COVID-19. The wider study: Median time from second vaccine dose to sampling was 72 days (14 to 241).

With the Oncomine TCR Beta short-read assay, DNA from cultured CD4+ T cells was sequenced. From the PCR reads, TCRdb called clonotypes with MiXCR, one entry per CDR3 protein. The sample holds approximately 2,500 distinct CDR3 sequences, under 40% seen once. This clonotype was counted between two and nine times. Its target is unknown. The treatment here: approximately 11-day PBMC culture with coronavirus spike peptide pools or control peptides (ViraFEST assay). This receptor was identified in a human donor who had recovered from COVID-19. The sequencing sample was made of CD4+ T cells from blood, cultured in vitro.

In DNA, the CDR3 is TGCGCCAGCAGCTTGATGGGAGTAAACACCGGGGAGCTGTTTTTT. Its translation is CASSLMGVNTGELFF. The chain couples TRBV5-1 to TRBJ2-2; tentative D call: TRBD2 (5 bases). Trimming shortened V by 1 base and J by 2 bases, and 9 bases separated the two germline ends. Germline V gene data show CDR1 as SGHRS and CDR2 as YFSETQ. The CDR3 has 15 residues.